What follows are 10 T cell receptor beta chains derived from one specimen sequenced in a study of T cells after yellow fever vaccination. TCRdb fed the 5' RACE reads into MiXCR, producing one record per CDR3 protein. Of around 340,000 distinct CDR3 sequences listed, more than 8.5% are singletons. This specimen consisted of PBMCs, obtained on the day of the first yellow fever vaccination. Source of these receptors: a man in his late teens or twenties who received the YFV17D yellow fever vaccine.

The chain couples TRBV7-2 to TRBJ2-7, with D possibly matching TRBD2 (5 bases). Germline loops: CDR1 SGHTA, CDR2 FQGNSA. V lost 3 bases and J 3 bases, leaving 12 bases between the germline ends. This CDR3 has 14 amino acids. The DNA of the CDR3 is TGTGCCAGCAGCTTTGCTTTTGGGAGCTACGAGCAGTACTTC. This sequence encodes CASSFAFGSYEQYF.

The V gene is TRBV24-1, the J gene TRBJ2-3; D might be TRBD2 (6 bases). Between the trimmed V and J ends, which lost 4 bases and 2 bases, there was a span of 9 bases. The germline CDR1 and CDR2 sequences are KGHDR and SFDVKD. The CDR3 is 14 residues long. The CDR3 DNA is TGTGCCACCAGTGACGGGGGAATCACAGATACGCAGTATTTT. It yields the protein CATSDGGITDTQYF.

The chain combines TRBV20-1 with TRBJ2-4; TRBD2 matches 9 bases. The V segment lost 5 bases and the J segment 4 bases; nucleotides outside the gene matches: 12. In germline, CDR1 is DFQATT, CDR2 SNEGSKA (reference sequence). The CDR3 is 16 residues long. The CDR3 nucleotides read TGCAGTGCTCCCGGGTCCAGCGGGGGGCCAAAAAACATTCAGTACTTC. Translation: CSAPGSSGGPKNIQYF.

This clonotype came up many times. The V gene is TRBV7-6, the J gene TRBJ2-7; D uncertain. The CDR3 sequence is 13 residues long. From germline, CDR1 is SGHVS and CDR2 FNYEAQ. V lost 0 bases and J lost 3, with 6 bases in between. The CDR3 reads CASSLARSYEQYF. The CDR3 DNA reads as TGTGCCAGCAGCTTAGCCCGGAGCTACGAGCAGTACTTC. Full variable domain (rest looked up from reference TRBV7-6 and TRBJ2-7): GAGVSQSPRYKVTKRGQDVALRCDPISGHVSLYWYRQALGQGPEFLTYFNYEAQQDKSGLPNDRFSAERPEGSISTLTIQRTEQRDSAMYRCASSLARSYEQYFGPGTRLTVT.

This clonotype has more than one count but fewer than ten. The chain links TRBV28 to TRBJ2-2; D is unresolved. Germline CDR1 MDHEN, CDR2 SYDVKM. CDR3 length: 15 residues. Between the trimmed V and J ends, which lost 7 bases and 4 bases, there was a span of 16 bases. CDR3 protein: CASTETTWATGELFF. The CDR3 nucleotides are TGTGCCAGCACCGAGACGACATGGGCCACCGGGGAGCTGTTTTTT. The entire variable domain, with the rest obtained from reference TRBV28 and TRBJ2-2, is as follows: DVKVTQSSRYLVKRTGEKVFLECVQDMDHENMFWYRQDPGLGLRLIYFSYDVKMKEKGDIPEGYSVSREKKERFSLILESASTNQTSMYLCASTETTWATGELFFGEGSRLTVL.

This clonotype was seen only a few times. The V and J genes are TRBV7-3 and TRBJ1-2; 9 nucleotides align to TRBD1. The germline V gene has CDR1 SGHTA and CDR2 FQGTGA. Trimming at V came to 5 bases and at J to 6 bases, leaving 10 bases not matched to a gene. The CDR3 sequence is 15 residues long. CDR3 sequence: CASSTRGQGQDGYTF. Here the CDR3 DNA reads TGTGCCAGCAGCACAAGAGGACAGGGGCAGGATGGCTACACCTTC.

This clonotype was found a few times. The chain links TRBV11-3 to TRBJ2-1; TRBD1 is a possible D gene (6 bases). V gave up 6 bases and J gave up 7 bases, with 13 bases separating them. Per the germline V gene, CDR1 is SGHNT and CDR2 is YENEEA. The CDR3 is 13 amino acids. The CDR3 DNA sequence: TGTGCCAGCAGTCTCATCAGGGGTAATGAGCAGTTCTTC. It encodes CASSLIRGNEQFF.

This clonotype was counted only a few times. The rearrangement uses TRBV7-2 and TRBJ2-7; 11 bases line up with TRBD1. This CDR3 has 14 residues. Germline V CDR1 and CDR2: SGHTA, FQGNSA. V gave up 4 bases and J gave up 3 bases; unmatched junction bases: 2. CDR3 protein: CASSSGQGGYEQYV. The CDR3 DNA reads as TGTGCCAGCAGCTCGGGACAGGGGGGCTACGAGCAGTACGTC.

This clonotype came up many times. CDR3 DNA sequence: TGCAGTGCCCTACAGGGTTTGGGTGAAAAACTGTTTTTT. Its translation is CSALQGLGEKLFF. The chain employs TRBV20-1 and TRBJ1-4; perhaps TRBD1 as D (6 bases). Germline V gene sequence: CDR1 DFQATT, CDR2 SNEGSKA (reference sequence). The length of the CDR3 is 13 residues. Trimming cost V 6 bases and J 7 bases, with 15 bases left between them.

This clonotype appeared a few times. The rearrangement uses TRBV5-1 and TRBJ2-2; a weak D match, TRBD1 (6 bases). Germline CDR1 reads SGHRS; CDR2 reads YFSETQ. This CDR3 is built from 16 residues. The V and J ends lost 0 bases and 7 bases respectively, with 16 bases between them. The CDR3 sequence is CASSLGTAPGNGELFF. Here the CDR3 DNA reads TGCGCCAGCAGCTTGGGGACAGCACCCGGGAACGGGGAGCTGTTTTTT. Looking up the rest from reference TRBV5-1 and TRBJ2-2 gives the full variable domain: KAGVTQTPRYLIKTRGQQVTLSCSPISGHRSVSWYQQTPGQGLQFLFEYFSETQRNKGNFPGRFSGRQFSNSRSEMNVSTLELGDSALYLCASSLGTAPGNGELFFGEGSRLTVL.